A selection of T cell receptor beta chains follows, all from one sample in a study of graft-versus-host responses after intestinal transplantation. Generated by immunoSEQ multiplex PCR, the TCRdb table keeps only in-frame clones and is missing some. The table includes 100,000 to 120,000 clones, just under 95% detected once. Their specific antigens are unknown. The sequenced sample was unstimulated CD8+ T cells sorted from spleen or lymph node cells, obtained before intestinal transplant. The receptors come from a human donor who received an intestinal transplant. CDR3s include the opening cysteine and the closing phenylalanine or tryptophan. The D gene is left open where the match is weak.

j_gene: TRBJ2-7; v_gene: TRBV7-2; d_gene: TRBD2; CDR3aa: CASSLEIGLAGYEQYF; CDR3nt: TGTGCCAGCAGCTTAGAAATCGGTCTAGCGGGCTACGAGCAGTACTTC
j_gene: TRBJ2-4; v_gene: TRBV1; d_gene: -; CDR3aa: CTSSQSLAGRAKNIQYF; CDR3nt: TGCACCAGCAGCCAATCGCTAGCGGGAAGGGCCAAAAACATTCAGTACTTC
j_gene: TRBJ2-1; v_gene: TRBV7-9; d_gene: TRBD2; CDR3aa: CASSRNLAGVLF; CDR3nt: TGTGCCAGCAGCCGAAATCTAGCGGGAGTGCTCTTC
j_gene: TRBJ2-7; v_gene: TRBV5-1; d_gene: -; CDR3aa: CASSPGDTPGRPFF; CDR3nt: TGCGCCAGCAGCCCTGGCGACACACCGGGACGGCCTTTCTTC
j_gene: TRBJ2-2; v_gene: TRBV5-4; d_gene: TRBD2; CDR3aa: CARPMTSGNTGELFF; CDR3nt: TGTGCCAGACCAATGACTAGCGGGAACACCGGGGAGCTGTTTTTT
j_gene: TRBJ2-2; v_gene: TRBV5-1; d_gene: TRBD1; CDR3aa: CASSLYGTGNTGELFF; CDR3nt: TGCGCCAGCAGCTTGTACGGGACAGGGAACACCGGGGAGCTGTTTTTT
j_gene: TRBJ1-1; v_gene: TRBV29-1; d_gene: -; CDR3aa: CSAAGGQGMNTEAFF; CDR3nt: TGCAGCGCCGCAGGTGGGCAGGGAATGAACACTGAAGCTTTCTTT